This T cell receptor beta chain was identified during a study of cytomegalovirus exposure and HLA in healthy donors. PCR employed 60 Vbeta and 13 Jbeta primers. TCRdb's copy holds only in-frame clones and misses some; the assay was immunoSEQ multiplex PCR. Among about 150,000 clones listed, 73% were seen once. The ends lost 6 bases at V and 4 bases at J; junction bases unmatched: 9. The length of the CDR3 is 15 residues. Germline CDR1 is SGHDN and CDR2 is FVKESK. Notes on the study in general: A missense variant in DCLRE1C was later tied to TCR beta V- and J-gene trimming. Several of the most significant clusters appeared linked to common viral pathogens, based on a later analysis. There were some public TCRs occurring in many donors, but most TCR sequences were rare.

A remark on this clone: Its antigen is still unknown.

The chain is built from TRBV14 and TRBJ2-1; 7 nucleotides match TRBD2. Material for sequencing was PBMCs. The TCR was taken from a woman aged 18 to 35 in good health and CMV-seropositive. CDR3 sequence reads: CASSLAEGWYNEQFF. DNA of the CDR3: TGTGCCAGCAGTCTAGCGGAGGGTTGGTACAATGAGCAGTTCTTC.